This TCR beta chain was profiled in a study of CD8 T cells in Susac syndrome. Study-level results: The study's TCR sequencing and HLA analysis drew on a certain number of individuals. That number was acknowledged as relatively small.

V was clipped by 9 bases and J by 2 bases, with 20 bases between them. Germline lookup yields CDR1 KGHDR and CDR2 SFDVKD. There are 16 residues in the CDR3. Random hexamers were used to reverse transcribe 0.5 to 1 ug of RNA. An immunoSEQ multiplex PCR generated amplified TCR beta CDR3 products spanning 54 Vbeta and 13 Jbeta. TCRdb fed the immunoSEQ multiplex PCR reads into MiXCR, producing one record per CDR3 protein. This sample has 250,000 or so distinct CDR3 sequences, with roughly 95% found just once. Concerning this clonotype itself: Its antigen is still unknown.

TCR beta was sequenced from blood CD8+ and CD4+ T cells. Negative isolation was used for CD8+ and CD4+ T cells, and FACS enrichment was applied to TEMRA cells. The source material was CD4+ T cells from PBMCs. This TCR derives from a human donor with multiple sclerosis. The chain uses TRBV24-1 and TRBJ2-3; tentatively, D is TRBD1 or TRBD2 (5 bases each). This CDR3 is CATSGAGAQDTDTQYF. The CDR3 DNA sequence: TGTGCCACCTCCGGGGCCGGGGCCCAAGACACAGATACGCAGTATTTT.